This entry describes one T cell receptor (beta chain). Antigen unknown. Profiled with immunoSEQ multiplex PCR; TCRdb holds only in-frame clones, not every one. Of about 35,000 clones listed, 65% to 90% were seen once; the top ten hold 6.8%. This record comes from a study of T cell responses to AZD1222 COVID-19 vaccine. Study-wide results and limits: Breadth and depth of Spike-specific TCRs rose after two AZD1222 doses.

CDR1 is LGHNA and CDR2 is YNFKEQ in the germline V gene. The CDR3 sequence is 15 residues long. With 0 bases removed from V and 4 bases from J, the gap between germline ends came to 12 bases. Specimen: peripheral blood, collected on day 0 of AZD1222 vaccination. The chain is built from TRBV4-2 and TRBJ1-2; D is perhaps TRBD1 (6 bases). The sequence was obtained from an adult in good health. CDR3 region: CASSQEEGGGYGYTF. Written as DNA, the CDR3 is TGTGCCAGCAGCCAAGAGGAAGGGGGGGGCTATGGCTACACCTTC.